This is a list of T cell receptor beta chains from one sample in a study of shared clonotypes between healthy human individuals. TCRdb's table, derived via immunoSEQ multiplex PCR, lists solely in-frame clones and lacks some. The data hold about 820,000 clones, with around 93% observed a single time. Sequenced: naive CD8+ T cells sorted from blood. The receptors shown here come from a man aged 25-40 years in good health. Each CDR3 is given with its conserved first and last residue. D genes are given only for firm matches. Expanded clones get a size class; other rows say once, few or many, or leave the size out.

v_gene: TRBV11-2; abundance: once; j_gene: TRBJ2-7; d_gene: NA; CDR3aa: CASSLGTLSEQYF; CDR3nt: TGTGCCAGCAGCTTAGGGACCCTAAGCGAGCAGTACTTC
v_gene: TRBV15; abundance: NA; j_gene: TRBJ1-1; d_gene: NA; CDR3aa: CATSRPIWENTEAFF; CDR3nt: TGTGCCACCAGCAGGCCCATTTGGGAGAACACTGAAGCTTTCTTT
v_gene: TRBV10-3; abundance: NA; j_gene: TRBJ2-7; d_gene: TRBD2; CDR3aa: CAISEIAGATYEQYF; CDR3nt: TGTGCCATCAGTGAGATAGCGGGAGCCACCTACGAGCAGTACTTC
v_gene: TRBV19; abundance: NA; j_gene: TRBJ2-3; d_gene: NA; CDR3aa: CASSIGLSGPSITDTQYF; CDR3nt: TGTGCCAGTAGTATAGGACTCTCGGGACCCTCGATCACAGATACGCAGTATTTT
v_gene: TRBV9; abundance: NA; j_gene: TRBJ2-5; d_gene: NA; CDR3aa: CASSVGGEETQYF; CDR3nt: TGTGCCAGCAGCGTAGGTGGAGAGGAGACCCAGTACTTC
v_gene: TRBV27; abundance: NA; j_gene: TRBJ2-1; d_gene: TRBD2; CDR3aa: CASGLAGDFHEQFF; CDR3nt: TGTGCCAGCGGTCTAGCGGGAGATTTCCATGAGCAGTTCTTC
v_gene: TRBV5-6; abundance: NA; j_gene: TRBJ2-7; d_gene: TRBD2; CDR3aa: CASSSGTSGRIYEQYF; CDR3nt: TGTGCCAGCAGCTCAGGAACTAGCGGGAGAATCTACGAGCAGTACTTC
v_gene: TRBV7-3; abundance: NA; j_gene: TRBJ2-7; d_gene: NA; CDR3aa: CASSSFAVSEQYF; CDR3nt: TGTGCCAGCAGTTCGTTCGCCGTGAGCGAGCAGTACTTC
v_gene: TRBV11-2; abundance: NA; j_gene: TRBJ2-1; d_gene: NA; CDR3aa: CASSFFYYNEQFF; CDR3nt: TGTGCCAGCAGCTTTTTTTACTACAATGAGCAGTTCTTC
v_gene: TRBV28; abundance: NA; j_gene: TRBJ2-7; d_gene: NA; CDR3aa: CASRDPGLPSYEQYF; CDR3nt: TGTGCCAGCAGGGACCCGGGGCTCCCTTCCTACGAGCAGTACTTC
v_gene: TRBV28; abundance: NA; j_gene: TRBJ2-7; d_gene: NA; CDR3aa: CASSPPLGLSSYEQYF; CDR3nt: TGTGCCAGCAGTCCTCCCCTGGGACTCTCCTCCTACGAGCAGTACTTC
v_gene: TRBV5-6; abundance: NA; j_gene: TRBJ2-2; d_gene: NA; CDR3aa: CASSLVGQGGTGELFF; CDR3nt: TGTGCCAGCAGCCTCGTCGGGCAGGGAGGAACCGGGGAGCTGTTTTTT
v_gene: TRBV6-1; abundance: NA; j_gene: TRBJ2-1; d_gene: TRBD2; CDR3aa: CASSELAGSYNEQFF; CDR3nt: TGTGCCAGCAGTGAGCTAGCGGGGTCCTACAATGAGCAGTTCTTC
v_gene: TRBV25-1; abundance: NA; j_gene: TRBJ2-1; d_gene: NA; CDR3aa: CASSESHLVQFF; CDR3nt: TGTGCCAGCAGTGAATCCCACCTTGTGCAGTTCTTC
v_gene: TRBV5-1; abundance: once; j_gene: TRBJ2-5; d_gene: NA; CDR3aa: CASSLLPTRPGETQYF; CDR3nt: TGCGCCAGCAGCCTGCTACCTACTAGACCCGGGGAGACCCAGTACTTC
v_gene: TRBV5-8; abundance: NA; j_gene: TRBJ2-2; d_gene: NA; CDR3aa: CASSTGTVANTGELFF; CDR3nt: TGTGCCAGCAGCACCGGGACGGTCGCGAACACCGGGGAGCTGTTTTTT
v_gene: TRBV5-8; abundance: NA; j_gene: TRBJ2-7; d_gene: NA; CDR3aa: CASSYRPNEQYF; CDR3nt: TGTGCCAGCAGCTACCGACCAAACGAGCAGTACTTC
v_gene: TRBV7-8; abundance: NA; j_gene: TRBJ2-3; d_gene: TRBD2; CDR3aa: CASSLAVGLVTDTQYF; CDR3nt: TGTGCCAGCAGCTTAGCGGTTGGACTAGTTACAGATACGCAGTATTTT
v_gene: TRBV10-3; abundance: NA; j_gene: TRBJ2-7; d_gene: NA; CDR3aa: CANGGEGAYEQYF; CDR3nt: TGTGCCAACGGGGGAGAAGGGGCTTACGAGCAGTACTTC
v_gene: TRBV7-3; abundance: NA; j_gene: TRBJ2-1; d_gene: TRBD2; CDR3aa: CASSLSLAGEGRLYNEQFF; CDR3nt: TGTGCCAGCAGCTTAAGTCTAGCGGGAGAAGGAAGGCTTTACAATGAGCAGTTCTTC
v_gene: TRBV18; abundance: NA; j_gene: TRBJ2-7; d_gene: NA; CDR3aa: CASSLSGGSYEQYF; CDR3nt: TGTGCCAGCTCACTTAGTGGGGGGAGCTACGAGCAGTACTTC
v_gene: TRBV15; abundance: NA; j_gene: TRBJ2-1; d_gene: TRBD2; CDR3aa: CATRPAGAENEQFF; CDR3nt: TGTGCCACCAGGCCAGCGGGAGCCGAAAATGAGCAGTTCTTC
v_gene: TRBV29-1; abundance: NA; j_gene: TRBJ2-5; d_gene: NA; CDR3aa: CSVALGETQYF; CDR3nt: TGCAGCGTTGCTCTTGGGGAGACCCAGTACTTC
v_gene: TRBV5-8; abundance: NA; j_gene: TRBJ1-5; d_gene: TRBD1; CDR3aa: CASSQGQGGNQPQHF; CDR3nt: TGTGCCAGCAGCCAAGGACAGGGTGGCAATCAGCCCCAGCATTTT
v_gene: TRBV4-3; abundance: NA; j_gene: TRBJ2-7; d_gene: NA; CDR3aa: CASSPEEDYEQYF; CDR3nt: TGCGCCAGCAGCCCCGAGGAGGATTACGAGCAGTACTTC
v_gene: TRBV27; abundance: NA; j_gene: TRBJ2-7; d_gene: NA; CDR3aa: CASSLSVVNEQYF; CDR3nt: TGTGCCAGCAGTTTATCGGTAGTGAACGAGCAGTACTTC
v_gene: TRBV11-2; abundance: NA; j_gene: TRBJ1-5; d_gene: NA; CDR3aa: CASSLDTTSGQPQHF; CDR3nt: TGTGCCAGCAGCTTAGACACCACTAGCGGTCAGCCCCAGCATTTT
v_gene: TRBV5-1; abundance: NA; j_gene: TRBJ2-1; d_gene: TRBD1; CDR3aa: CASREKRQGSPINEQFF; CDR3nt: TGCGCCAGCAGGGAAAAACGACAGGGTTCCCCAATCAATGAGCAGTTCTTC
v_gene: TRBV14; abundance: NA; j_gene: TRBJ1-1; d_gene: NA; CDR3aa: CASSQGTDNLYEAFF; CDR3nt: TGTGCCAGCAGCCAGGGAACGGACAACCTATACGAAGCTTTCTTT
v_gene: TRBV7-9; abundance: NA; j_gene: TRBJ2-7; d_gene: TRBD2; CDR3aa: CASSPRSSGTYEQYF; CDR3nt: TGTGCCAGCAGCCCACGCAGTAGCGGGACGTACGAGCAGTACTTC
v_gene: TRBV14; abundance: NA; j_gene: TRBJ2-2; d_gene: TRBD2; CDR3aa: CASSLGVAGRGTGELFF; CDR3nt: TGTGCCAGCAGCCTTGGGGTAGCGGGACGTGGCACCGGGGAGCTGTTTTTT
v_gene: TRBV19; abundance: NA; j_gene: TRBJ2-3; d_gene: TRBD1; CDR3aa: CASSGWDRAYTDTQYF; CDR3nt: TGTGCCAGTAGTGGGTGGGACAGGGCCTACACAGATACGCAGTATTTT
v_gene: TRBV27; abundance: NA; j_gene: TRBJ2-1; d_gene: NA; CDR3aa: CASSDGSSYNEQFF; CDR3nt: TGTGCCAGCAGTGACGGGAGCTCCTACAATGAGCAGTTCTTC
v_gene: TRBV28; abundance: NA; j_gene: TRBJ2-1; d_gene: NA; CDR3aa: CASSLSVRLLLGYEQFF; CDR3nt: TGTGCCAGCAGTTTATCCGTCCGGCTCCTTTTGGGCTATGAGCAGTTCTTC
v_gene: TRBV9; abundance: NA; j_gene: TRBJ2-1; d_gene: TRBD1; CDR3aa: CASSASGQGYNEQFF; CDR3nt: TGTGCCAGCAGCGCCTCGGGACAGGGCTACAATGAGCAGTTCTTC
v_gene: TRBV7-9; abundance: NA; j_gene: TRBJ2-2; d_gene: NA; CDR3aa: CASLTTRQGRGGELFF; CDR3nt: TGTGCCAGCCTAACCACAAGACAGGGAAGGGGAGGAGAGCTGTTTTTT
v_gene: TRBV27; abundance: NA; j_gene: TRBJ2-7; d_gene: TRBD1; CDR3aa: CASSLAQGALSYEQYF; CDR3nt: TGTGCCAGCAGTTTAGCACAGGGGGCGTTATCCTACGAGCAGTACTTC
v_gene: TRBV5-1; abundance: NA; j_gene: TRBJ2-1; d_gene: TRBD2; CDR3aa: CASRGTSSNEQFF; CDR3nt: TGCGCCAGCAGGGGGACTAGCAGCAATGAGCAGTTCTTC
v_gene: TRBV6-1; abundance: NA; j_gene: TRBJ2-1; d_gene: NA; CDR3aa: CASRPLPGIDEQFF; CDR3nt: TGTGCCAGCCGTCCGTTACCCGGGATAGATGAGCAGTTCTTC
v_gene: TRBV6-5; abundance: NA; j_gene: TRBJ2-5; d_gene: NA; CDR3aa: CASSYSGVEETQYF; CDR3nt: TGTGCCAGCAGTTACTCGGGAGTAGAAGAGACCCAGTACTTC
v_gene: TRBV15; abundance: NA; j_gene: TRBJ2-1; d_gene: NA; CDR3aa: CATSSNRGLSSYNEQFF; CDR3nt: TGTGCCACCAGCTCGAACCGGGGCCTCAGCTCCTACAATGAGCAGTTCTTC
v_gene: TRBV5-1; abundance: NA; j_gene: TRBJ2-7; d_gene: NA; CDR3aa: CASSLTGPGSHEQYF; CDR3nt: TGCGCCAGCAGCTTGACTGGTCCAGGCTCCCACGAGCAGTACTTC
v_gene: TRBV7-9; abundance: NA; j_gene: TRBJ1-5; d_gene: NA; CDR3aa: CASSPGVKENQPQHF; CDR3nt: TGTGCCAGCAGCCCAGGGGTTAAAGAAAATCAGCCCCAGCATTTT
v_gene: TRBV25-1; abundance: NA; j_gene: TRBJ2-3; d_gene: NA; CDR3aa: CASSDGGATTDTQYF; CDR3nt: TGTGCCAGCAGTGATGGGGGAGCGACCACAGATACGCAGTATTTT
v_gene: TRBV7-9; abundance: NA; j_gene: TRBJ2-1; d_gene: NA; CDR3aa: CASSLVLGGNEQFF; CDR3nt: TGTGCCAGCAGCTTAGTCTTGGGGGGCAATGAGCAGTTCTTC
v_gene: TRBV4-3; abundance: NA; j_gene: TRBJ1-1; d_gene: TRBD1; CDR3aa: CASTPSGGGTEAFF; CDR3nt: TGCGCCAGCACCCCCTCAGGGGGAGGCACTGAAGCTTTCTTT
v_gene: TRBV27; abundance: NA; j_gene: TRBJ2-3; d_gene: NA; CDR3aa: CASSLEVWDTQYF; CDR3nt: TGTGCCAGCAGTCTAGAGGTCTGGGATACGCAGTATTTT